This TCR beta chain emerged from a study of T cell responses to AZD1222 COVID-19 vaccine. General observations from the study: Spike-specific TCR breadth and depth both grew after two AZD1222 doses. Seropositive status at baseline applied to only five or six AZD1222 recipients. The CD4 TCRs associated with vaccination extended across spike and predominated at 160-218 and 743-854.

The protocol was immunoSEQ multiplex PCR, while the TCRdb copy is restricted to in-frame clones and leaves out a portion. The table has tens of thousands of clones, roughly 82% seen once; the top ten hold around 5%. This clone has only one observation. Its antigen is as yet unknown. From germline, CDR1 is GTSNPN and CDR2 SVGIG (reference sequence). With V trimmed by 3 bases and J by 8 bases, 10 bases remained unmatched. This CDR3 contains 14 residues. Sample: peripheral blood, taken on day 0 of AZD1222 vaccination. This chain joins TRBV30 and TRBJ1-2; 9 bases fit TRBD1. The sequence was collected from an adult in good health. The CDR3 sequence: CAWRWGTGKVGYTF. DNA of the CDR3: TGTGCCTGGAGGTGGGGGACAGGGAAAGTCGGCTACACCTTC.